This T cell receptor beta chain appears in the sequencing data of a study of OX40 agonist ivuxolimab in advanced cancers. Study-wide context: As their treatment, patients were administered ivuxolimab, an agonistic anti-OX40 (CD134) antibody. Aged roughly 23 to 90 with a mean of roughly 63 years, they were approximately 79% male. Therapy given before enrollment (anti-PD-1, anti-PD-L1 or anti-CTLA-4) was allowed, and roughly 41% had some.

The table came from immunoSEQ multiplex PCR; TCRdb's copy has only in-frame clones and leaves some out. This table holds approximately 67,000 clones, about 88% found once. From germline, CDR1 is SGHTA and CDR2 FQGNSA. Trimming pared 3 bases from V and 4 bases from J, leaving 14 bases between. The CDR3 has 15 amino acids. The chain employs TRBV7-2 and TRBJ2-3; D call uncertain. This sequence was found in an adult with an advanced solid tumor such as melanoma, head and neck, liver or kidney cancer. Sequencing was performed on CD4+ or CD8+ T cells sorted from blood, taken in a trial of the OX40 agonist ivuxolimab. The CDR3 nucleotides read TGTGCCAGCAGCTTTGTGAAGGGTTCTTCAGATACGCAGTATTTT. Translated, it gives CASSFVKGSSDTQYF.